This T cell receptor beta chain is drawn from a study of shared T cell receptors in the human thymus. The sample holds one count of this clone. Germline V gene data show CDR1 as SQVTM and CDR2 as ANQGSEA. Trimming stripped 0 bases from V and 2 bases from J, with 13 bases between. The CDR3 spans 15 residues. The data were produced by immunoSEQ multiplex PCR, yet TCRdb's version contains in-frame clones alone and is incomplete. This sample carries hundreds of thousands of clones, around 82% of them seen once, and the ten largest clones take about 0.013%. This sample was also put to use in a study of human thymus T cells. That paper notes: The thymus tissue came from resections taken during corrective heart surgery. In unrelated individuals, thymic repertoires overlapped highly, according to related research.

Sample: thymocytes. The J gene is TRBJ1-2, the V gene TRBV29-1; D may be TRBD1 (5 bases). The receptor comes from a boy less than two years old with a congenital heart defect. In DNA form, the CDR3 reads TGCAGCGTTGAAGATCTTGACAGCCTGAACTATGGCTACACCTTC. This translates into CSVEDLDSLNYGYTF.